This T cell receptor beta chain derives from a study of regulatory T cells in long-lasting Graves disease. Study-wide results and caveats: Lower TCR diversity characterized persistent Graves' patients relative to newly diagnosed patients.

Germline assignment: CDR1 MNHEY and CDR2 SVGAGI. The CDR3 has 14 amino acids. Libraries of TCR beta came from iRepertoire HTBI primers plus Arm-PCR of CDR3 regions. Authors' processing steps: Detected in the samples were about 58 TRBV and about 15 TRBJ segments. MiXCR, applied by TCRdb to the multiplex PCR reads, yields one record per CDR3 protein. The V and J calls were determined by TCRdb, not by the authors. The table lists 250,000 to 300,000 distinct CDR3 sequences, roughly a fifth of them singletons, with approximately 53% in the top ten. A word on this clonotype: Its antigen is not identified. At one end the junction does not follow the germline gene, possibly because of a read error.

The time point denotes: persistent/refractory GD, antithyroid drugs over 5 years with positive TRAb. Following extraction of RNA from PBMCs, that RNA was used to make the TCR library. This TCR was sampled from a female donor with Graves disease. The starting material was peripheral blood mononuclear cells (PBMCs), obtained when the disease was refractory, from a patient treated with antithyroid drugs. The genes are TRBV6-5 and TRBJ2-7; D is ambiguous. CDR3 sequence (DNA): TGTGCCAGCAGTTACTCCCCCGGTTCCTACGTGCAGTACTTC. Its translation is CASSYSPGSYVQYF.